These 24 T cell receptor beta chains were sequenced from one sample in a study of blood T cell repertoires in COVID-19. Here immunoSEQ multiplex PCR was the method, and the copy in TCRdb shows in-frame clones only, minus some. The sample includes more than 200,000 clones, roughly 85% seen only once; the top ten take 2% to 3%. Sequenced input: peripheral blood. These receptors all come from a woman aged 40 to 50 with active or convalescent COVID-19.

The chain couples TRBV5-3 to TRBJ1-6, with TRBD1 matching over 8 bases. TRBV5-3 has ORF status, its function being uncertain. J gave up 8 bases and V 0 bases, and 7 bases lay outside the gene matches. CDR3 length equals 16 residues. CDR3 amino acids: CARSLAPQGADSPLHF. DNA for the CDR3: TGTGCCAGAAGCTTGGCGCCCCAGGGGGCAGATTCACCCCTCCACTTT.

CDR3 sequence (DNA): TGTGCCAGCAGCCCTACCTATGGACAGGGGGCGGAAGGAAACACCATATATTTT. This gives the protein CASSPTYGQGAEGNTIYF. This rearrangement joins TRBV7-9 to TRBJ1-3; TRBD1 matches at 11 bases. Trimming removed 5 bases from V and 4 bases from J; junction bases left unmatched: 13. Germline loops: CDR1 SEHNR, CDR2 FQNEAQ (reference sequence). CDR3 length equals 18 residues.

In the case of this clone: A much larger clonotype is one base distant, so this may be a read error. The V gene is TRBV7-8, the J gene TRBJ2-1, with 7 positions matching TRBD1. Germline CDR1 SGHVS, CDR2 FQNEAQ. The CDR3 spans 12 residues. After removal of 5 bases from V and 6 bases from J, the junction contained 1 base not matched to a gene. The CDR3 sequence is CASSPGGNEQFF. Written as DNA, the CDR3 is TGTGCCAGCAGCCCAGGGGGCAATGAGCAGTTCTTC.

The chain uses TRBV10-1 and TRBJ2-1, with TRBD2 matching 9 bases. The CDR3 runs 19 residues. Germline assignment: CDR1 WNHNN and CDR2 SYGVQD (reference sequence). J lost 6 bases, V lost 3 bases, and 18 bases had no gene match. The CDR3 DNA follows: TGCGCCAGCAGTGACTCCCAGGAGGTAGCGGGAGATTCTGGCAATGAGCAGTTCTTC. Protein product: CASSDSQEVAGDSGNEQFF.

Only a few counts were recorded for this clone. The V call is TRBV11-2, the J call TRBJ1-2, with 9 bases identical to TRBD1. V shed 5 bases, J shed 10 bases, and the junction held 14 bases outside the gene matches. The CDR3 runs to 15 residues. Germline V gene lookup returns CDR1 SGHAT and CDR2 FQNNGV. The CDR3 bases are TGTGCCAGCAGCCGATCATCGGGACAGGGTGAGGACTACACCTTC. It yields the protein CASSRSSGQGEDYTF.

This sequence joins TRBV5-1 and TRBJ2-4; a weak D match, TRBD1 (5 bases). V gave up 1 base and J gave up 1 base, with 18 bases separating them. The CDR3 totals 18 residues. Germline V gene lookup returns CDR1 SGHRS and CDR2 YFSETQ. CDR3 sequence (DNA): TGCGCCAGCAGCTTGTTGCAGGGCAACGAGATGGCCAAAAACATTCAGTACTTC. This translates into CASSLLQGNEMAKNIQYF. Filled out from reference TRBV5-1 and TRBJ2-4, the complete variable domain reads KAGVTQTPRYLIKTRGQQVTLSCSPISGHRSVSWYQQTPGQGLQFLFEYFSETQRNKGNFPGRFSGRQFSNSRSEMNVSTLELGDSALYLCASSLLQGNEMAKNIQYFGAGTRLSVL.

The CDR3: CASSRGGPGQPQHF. CDR3 nucleotides: TGTGCCAGTAGTAGGGGAGGACCTGGGCAGCCCCAGCATTTT. V usage is TRBV19 and J usage is TRBJ1-5; D gene uncertain. This CDR3 has 14 residues. The germline V gene has CDR1 LNHDA and CDR2 SQIVND (reference sequence). The V and J ends lost 4 bases and 7 bases respectively, with 14 bases between them.

The chain joins TRBV4-2 to TRBJ1-2, with 11 positions matching TRBD1. The CDR3 runs to 15 residues. V gave up 4 bases and J gave up 8 bases; unmatched junction bases: 9. CDR1 is LGHNA, CDR2 YNFKEQ, per germline. The CDR3 DNA reads as TGTGCCAGCAGCCTCCTAGGGACAGGGGGTCACGGCTACACCTTC. Amino acid sequence: CASSLLGTGGHGYTF.

The V call is TRBV4-2, the J call TRBJ2-1; TRBD2 matches 12 bases. CDR1 is LGHNA and CDR2 is YNFKEQ in the germline V gene. V lost 3 bases and J lost 9; bases outside the gene matches: 3. The CDR3 has 14 amino acids. The chain's CDR3 is CASSHGLAGIEQFF. The DNA of the CDR3 is TGTGCCAGCAGCCACGGACTAGCGGGAATTGAGCAGTTCTTC.

For this clone: This likely reflects a read error, since a far larger clone is one base away. V and J are TRBV7-2 and TRBJ1-1, with TRBD1 matching over 11 bases. Per the germline V gene, CDR1 is SGHTA and CDR2 is FQGNSA. V lost 4 bases, J lost 4 bases, and 2 bases stayed unmatched. This CDR3 is 14 amino acids long. CDR3 loop: CASSSGTGGTEAFF. The CDR3 DNA sequence: TGTGCCAGCAGCTCCGGGACAGGGGGCACTGAAGCTTTCTTT.

The chain employs TRBV6-5 and TRBJ1-6, with 8 positions matching TRBD1. V lost 6 bases, J lost 2 bases, and 3 bases stayed unmatched. This CDR3 spans 15 amino acids. Per the germline V gene, CDR1 is MNHEY and CDR2 is SVGAGI. The CDR3 spells CASSPDRAYNSPLHF. The CDR3, as DNA: TGTGCCAGCAGCCCGGACAGGGCCTATAATTCACCCCTCCACTTT.

The chain has TRBV7-3 and TRBJ1-1; the D is unclear. With 0 bases removed from V and 4 bases from J, the gap between germline ends came to 18 bases. This CDR3 has 17 amino acids. CDR1 is SGHTA and CDR2 is FQGTGA in the germline V gene. DNA of the CDR3: TGTGCCAGCAGCTTAACGTTTGGGGTTTGGAGGGCCACTGAAGCTTTCTTT. Translating it yields CASSLTFGVWRATEAFF.

The chain joins TRBV15 to TRBJ1-2, with D hard to call. Trimming stripped 0 bases from V and 4 bases from J, with 6 bases between. In germline, CDR1 is LNHNV, CDR2 YYDKDF (reference sequence). This CDR3 has 13 residues. The CDR3: CATSRDFSYGYTF. The CDR3 DNA is TGTGCCACCAGCAGAGATTTCAGCTATGGCTACACCTTC.

V gene TRBV6-2 or TRBV6-3 combines with J gene TRBJ2-3, with 8 bases aligning to TRBD2. CDR3 length: 15 amino acids. CDR1 is MNHEY and CDR2 is SVGEGT in the germline V gene. The ends lost 6 bases at V and 4 bases at J; junction bases unmatched: 9. The CDR3 reads CASSPGTRGSDTQYF. In DNA, the CDR3 is TGTGCCAGCAGCCCCGGGACTAGGGGGTCAGATACGCAGTATTTT.

Only a few counts were recorded for this clone. The genes are TRBV12-3 or TRBV12-4 and TRBJ2-1, with D possibly being TRBD2 (5 bases). The V end was cut by 1 base, the J end by 12 bases, with 13 bases between. This CDR3 comprises 13 residues. This chain's CDR3 is CASSLVGSFGQFF. The CDR3 DNA is TGTGCCAGCAGTTTAGTAGGGAGCTTTGGGCAGTTCTTC.

The chain uses TRBV11-1 and TRBJ2-7; the D gene is possibly TRBD1 (6 bases). Germline CDR1 SGHAT, CDR2 FQDESV (reference sequence). The CDR3 has 13 amino acids. V was trimmed by 3 bases and J by 7 bases, leaving 13 bases between them. For the CDR3, the DNA is TGTGCCAGCAGCTTTGGGGACAACTGGGAGCAGTACTTC. Translated: CASSFGDNWEQYF.

The CDR3 DNA follows: TGTGCCACCAGTTCCAGCGGGAGGGCCAAGGGCTACAATGAGCAGTTCTTC. This gives the protein CATSSSGRAKGYNEQFF. The rearrangement links TRBV24-1 to TRBJ2-1, with 10 nucleotides matching TRBD2. Looked up from germline, CDR1 is KGHDR and CDR2 is SFDVKD. After removal of 6 bases from V and 3 bases from J, the junction contained 10 bases not matched to a gene. CDR3 length: 17 amino acids.

This clone is categorized as medium-sized. The CDR3 nucleotides are TGTGCCAGCAGCGTATTACCCCCCCCTAGCCCCGGGGAGCTGTTTTTT. This gives the protein CASSVLPPPSPGELFF. The rearrangement links TRBV9 to TRBJ2-2; a possible D gene is TRBD2 (5 bases). The CDR3 spans 16 residues. Germline V gene lookup returns CDR1 SGDLS and CDR2 YYNGEE. V shed 1 base and J shed 6 bases, with 16 bases lying between them.

The V and J genes are TRBV7-9 and TRBJ1-5; D not certain. Trimming shortened V by 3 bases and J by 2 bases, and 8 bases separated the two germline ends. The CDR3 extends over 14 amino acids. Germline V gene sequence: CDR1 SEHNR, CDR2 FQNEAQ (reference sequence). The CDR3: CASSFHGGNQPQHF. DNA for the CDR3: TGTGCCAGCAGCTTTCACGGGGGCAATCAGCCCCAGCATTTT.

V is TRBV6-6 and J is TRBJ1-1; D gene ambiguous. V was pared by 9 bases and J by 1 base, with 12 bases between. The CDR3 has 13 residues. Germline V gene sequence: CDR1 MNHNY, CDR2 SVGAGI (reference sequence). Here the CDR3 reads CASWRAANTEAFF. The DNA of the CDR3 is TGTGCCAGTTGGCGGGCGGCGAACACTGAAGCTTTCTTT.

The chain recombines TRBV28 with TRBJ1-4; TRBD1 agrees at 8 bases. CDR3 length: 14 amino acids. Trimming at V came to 7 bases and at J to 5 bases, leaving 6 bases not matched to a gene. CDR1 is MDHEN, CDR2 SYDVKM, per germline. As DNA, the CDR3 is TGTGCCAGCATCGACCGGGACAGGAATGAAAAACTGTTTTTT. Its protein product is CASIDRDRNEKLFF.

The chain recombines TRBV6-5 with TRBJ1-4; TRBD1 matches 8 bases. The CDR3 has 13 residues. Unmatched junction bases numbered 4, after V lost 6 bases and J lost 7 bases. The germline V gene has CDR1 MNHEY and CDR2 SVGAGI. The CDR3 protein is CASSRTGSEKLFF. DNA of the CDR3: TGTGCCAGCAGCCGGACAGGGAGTGAAAAACTGTTTTTT.

This clone was observed once. This chain connects TRBV24-1 to TRBJ2-1; TRBD2 agrees at 10 bases. The CDR3 covers 14 residues. The junction had 7 bases not matched to a gene; V was cut back by 7 bases and J by 8 bases. CDR1 is KGHDR, CDR2 SFDVKD, per germline. This CDR3 reads CATRGLAETDEQFF. CDR3 bases: TGTGCCACCAGAGGACTAGCGGAGACCGATGAGCAGTTCTTC.

This clone occurred a few times. The J gene is TRBJ2-7, the V gene TRBV24-1; D gene ambiguous. Trimming cost V 9 bases and J 5 bases, with 13 bases left between them. The CDR3 is 12 residues long. Per germline, CDR1 KGHDR and CDR2 SFDVKD. Written as DNA, the CDR3 is TGTGCCACCTCGCCGGGTACCCACGAGCAGTACTTC. This translates into CATSPGTHEQYF.